The next 5 T cell receptor beta chains were all read from a single sample in a study of blood T cell repertoires in COVID-19. The method was immunoSEQ multiplex PCR; TCRdb's version includes in-frame clones alone and lacks a portion of them. The sample contains under 250,000 clones, around four fifths of which appear only once. Sequences were obtained from peripheral blood. These receptors were taken from a woman in her 70s with COVID-19, enrolled during active disease.

The chain has TRBV7-3 and TRBJ2-7; 9 nucleotides agree with TRBD1. The V and J ends lost 5 bases and 10 bases, in that order; junction bases with no gene match: 9. Germline V gives CDR1 SGHTA, CDR2 FQGTGA. This CDR3 has 13 residues. The CDR3: CASSPDRGRDQYF. CDR3 sequence (DNA): TGTGCCAGCAGCCCCGACAGGGGGAGGGATCAGTACTTC.

The J gene is TRBJ1-1, the V gene TRBV20-1; D might be TRBD1 (5 bases). Trimming stripped 3 bases from V and 4 bases from J, with 12 bases between. Germline V gene sequence: CDR1 DFQATT, CDR2 SNEGSKA (reference sequence). The length of the CDR3 is 13 residues. CDR3 residues: CSASRSGGTEAFF. The CDR3 nucleotides read TGCAGTGCTAGTCGGTCGGGGGGCACTGAAGCTTTCTTT.

The rearrangement uses TRBV7-2 and TRBJ2-2, with a tentative D call TRBD2 (6 bases). The germline V gene has CDR1 SGHTA and CDR2 FQGNSA. The CDR3 is 15 amino acids. V lost 2 bases and J lost 2, with 9 bases in between. The CDR3 reads CASSLRTTNTGELFF. Here the CDR3 DNA reads TGTGCCAGCAGCTTAAGGACTACTAACACCGGGGAGCTGTTTTTT.

The chain combines TRBV11-2 with TRBJ2-1, with 8 bases fitting TRBD2. This CDR3 region has 13 residues. Trimming took 1 base from V and 7 from J; bases not matched to a gene: 0. Germline CDR1 SGHAT, CDR2 FQNNGV. Here the CDR3 reads CASSLGLANEQFF. The CDR3 DNA reads as TGTGCCAGCAGCTTAGGACTAGCGAATGAGCAGTTCTTC.

V and J are TRBV28 and TRBJ1-2; no firm D call. CDR3 length: 12 residues. Trimming removed 2 bases at V and 8 bases at J, with 9 bases between. The V gene's germline CDR1 is MDHEN and CDR2 SYDVKM. CDR3 coding DNA: TGTGCCAGCAGTTTACAGATGGCCGGCTACACCTTC. Its translation: CASSLQMAGYTF.